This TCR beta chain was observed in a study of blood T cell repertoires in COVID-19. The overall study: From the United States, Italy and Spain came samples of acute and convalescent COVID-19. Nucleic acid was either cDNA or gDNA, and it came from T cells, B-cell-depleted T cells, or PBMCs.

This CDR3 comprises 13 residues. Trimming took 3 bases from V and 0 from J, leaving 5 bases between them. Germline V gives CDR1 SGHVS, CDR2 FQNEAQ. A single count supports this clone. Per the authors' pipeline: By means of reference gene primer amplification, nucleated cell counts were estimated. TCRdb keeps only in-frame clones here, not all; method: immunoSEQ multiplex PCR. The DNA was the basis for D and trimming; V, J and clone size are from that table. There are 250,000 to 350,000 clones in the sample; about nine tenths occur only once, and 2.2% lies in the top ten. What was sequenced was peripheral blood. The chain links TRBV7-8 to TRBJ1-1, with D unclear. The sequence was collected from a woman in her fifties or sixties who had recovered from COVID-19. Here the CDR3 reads CASSFYLNTEAFF. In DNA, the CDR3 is TGTGCCAGCAGCTTCTACCTGAACACTGAAGCTTTCTTT.